Listed here is a single T cell receptor beta chain. Its antigen is not identified. Looked up from germline, CDR1 is DFQATT and CDR2 is SNEGSKA (reference sequence). CDR3 length equals 14 residues. V gave up 3 bases and J gave up 5 bases; unmatched junction bases: 5. Unique molecular identifiers had been added to the TCR beta cDNA libraries. MiXCR, applied by TCRdb to the PCR reads, yields one record per CDR3 protein. The sample has around 500,000 distinct CDR3 sequences; roughly 34% are singletons. The source of the sample is a study of post-analysis software for immune sequencing data. Whole-study results and caveats: Elevated frequency relative to controls characterized a handful of TRBV segments in patients, TRBV5-6, TRBV5-1 and TRBV20-1 among them. Patients with multiple sclerosis recorded significantly lower normalized Chao1 diversity than controls, the study found.

Sequencing was done on a sample of blood. The gene calls are TRBV20-1 and TRBJ1-4; 8 bases map to TRBD1. This clonotype was obtained from a girl aged 2-17 years with multiple sclerosis. CDR3 loop: CSARNPGGNEKLFF. In DNA form, the CDR3 reads TGCAGTGCTAGGAACCCAGGGGGCAATGAAAAACTGTTTTTT.